These 18 T cell receptor beta chains came from one sample sequenced in a study of blood T cells in healthy people across ages. It was with a sample-barcoded 5' primer and a J-beta primer mix that a second PCR of roughly 6 to 11 cycles was run. A single record per CDR3 protein comes from TCRdb applying MiXCR to the 5' RACE reads. The profile shows roughly 680,000 distinct CDR3 sequences, roughly half of them singletons. Sequencing was carried out using blood. Source of these receptors: a woman of 80 years or more in good health.

The chain carries TRBV7-3 and TRBJ2-3; 11 bases are shared with TRBD2. The germline V gene has CDR1 SGHTA and CDR2 FQGTGA. The junction had 7 bases not matched to a gene; V was cut back by 3 bases and J by 5 bases. This CDR3 contains 16 residues. As DNA, the CDR3 is TGTGCCAGCAGCTTTTATGCTACTAGCGGGAGAGATACGCAGTATTTT. Amino acid sequence: CASSFYATSGRDTQYF.

V is TRBV6-5 and J is TRBJ2-2; 13 bases align to TRBD2. Germline lookup yields CDR1 MNHEY and CDR2 SVGAGI. The trim removed 7 bases at V and 6 bases at J, leaving 5 bases unmatched. This CDR3 comprises 15 residues. The chain's CDR3 is CASTGTSGVPGELFF. CDR3 coding DNA: TGTGCCAGCACCGGGACTAGCGGGGTTCCCGGGGAGCTGTTTTTT.

This clonotype was counted at least ten times. V and J are TRBV27 and TRBJ2-7, with D possibly called TRBD1 or TRBD2 (5 bases each). Germline values: CDR1 MNHEY, CDR2 SMNVEV (reference sequence). Between the trimmed V and J ends, which lost 2 bases and 5 bases, there was a span of 13 bases. The CDR3 is made up of 14 amino acids. The CDR3 DNA follows: TGTGCCAGCAGTTTAGGGGGTGCGAAGAACGAGCAGTACTTC. Residues: CASSLGGAKNEQYF.

This clonotype showed up many times. V gene TRBV28 combines with J gene TRBJ2-1; 11 nucleotides agree with TRBD1. The CDR3 has 13 amino acids. Germline CDR1 reads MDHEN; CDR2 reads SYDVKM. Trimming removed 5 bases from V and 8 bases from J; junction bases left unmatched: 2. CDR3 sequence: CASSTGQGDEQFF. DNA for the CDR3: TGTGCCAGCAGTACGGGACAGGGGGATGAGCAGTTCTTC.

In the case of this clonotype: Possible read error: a much larger clone is one base away. The chain employs TRBV27 and TRBJ2-7, with D perhaps assigned TRBD1 or TRBD2 (5 bases each). V lost 4 bases and J lost 7, with 23 bases in between. The CDR3 length is 16 residues. The germline V gene encodes CDR1 MNHEY and CDR2 SMNVEV (reference sequence). CDR3 protein: CASSSSGRAPHNEQYF. CDR3 DNA sequence: TGTGCCAGCAGTTCGTCGGGACGAGCCCCCCACAATGAGCAGTACTTC.

With regard to this clonotype: At one end the junction does not follow the germline gene, possibly because of a read error. The rearrangement uses TRBV3-1 and TRBJ2-3; D is possibly TRBD2 (6 bases). This CDR3 region has 17 residues. Germline CDR1 LGHDT, CDR2 YNNKEL (reference sequence). The CDR3 DNA follows: TGTACCAGCAGCTACGGGACTCCAGTGTCTAGCACAGATACGCAGTATTTT. Its translation is CTSSYGTPVSSTDTQYF.

The table lists this clonotype with a few counts. Just one base apart from a much larger clone, this may be a read error. The chain joins TRBV5-1 to TRBJ2-1; D remains ambiguous. Trimming removed 6 bases from V and 6 bases from J, with 7 bases in between. Germline lookup yields CDR1 SGHRS and CDR2 YFSETQ. The CDR3 length is 11 residues. The CDR3 DNA is TGCGCCAGCAACATTTGCAATGAGCAGTTCTTC. It is translated as CASNICNEQFF.

About this clonotype: It may be a read error: a sequence one base away is much more abundant. The chain joins TRBV11-2 to TRBJ2-3; D call uncertain. The CDR3 extends over 12 amino acids. CDR1 SGHAT and CDR2 FQNNGV come from the germline V gene. For the CDR3, the DNA is TGTGCCAGCAGCTTAGTCTCAGATGCGCAGTATTTT. Its protein is CASSLVSDAQYF.

The rearrangement uses TRBV29-1 and TRBJ2-2; D is possibly TRBD1 (5 bases). V was pared by 5 bases and J by 5 bases, with 12 bases between. The CDR3 consists of 13 residues. Germline V gives CDR1 SQVTM, CDR2 ANQGSEA. CDR3: CSVRGEVTGELFF. CDR3 sequence (DNA): TGCAGCGTTAGGGGTGAGGTTACCGGGGAGCTGTTTTTT.

The table lists this clonotype with many counts. This chain connects TRBV27 to TRBJ2-1; D call uncertain. CDR1 is MNHEY and CDR2 is SMNVEV in the germline V gene (reference sequence). V was clipped by 0 bases and J by 6 bases, with 3 bases between them. The CDR3 has 12 residues. The CDR3 reads CASSLSINEQFF. CDR3 coding DNA: TGTGCCAGCAGTTTATCGATCAATGAGCAGTTCTTC.

For the CDR3, the DNA is TGCAGCGTTGGGAATGTAGGACTAGCGGGAGGAGGAGATACGCAGTATTTT. It specifies CSVGNVGLAGGGDTQYF. The chain links TRBV29-1 to TRBJ2-3, with 14 bases matching TRBD2. V trimming: 4 bases; J trimming: 5 bases; junction bases outside the gene matches: 11. From germline, CDR1 is SQVTM and CDR2 ANQGSEA. There are 17 residues in the CDR3.

Concerning this clonotype itself: Given a much more abundant clone one base away, this may be a read error. The genes are TRBV20-1 and TRBJ2-1, with D unresolved. CDR1 and CDR2 from the germline V gene are DFQATT and SNEGSKA (reference sequence). Between the trimmed V and J ends, which lost 0 bases and 8 bases, there was a span of 17 bases. This CDR3 contains 15 residues. In nucleotides, the CDR3 is TGCAGTGCTAGAGAGGTCAGGAAAGTGGCGGATGAGCAGTTCTTC. Amino acid sequence: CSAREVRKVADEQFF.

The chain employs TRBV7-2 and TRBJ1-2; 8 nucleotides agree with TRBD1. Germline CDR1 and CDR2: SGHTA and FQGNSA. This CDR3 region has 15 residues. After removal of 3 bases from V and 4 bases from J, the junction contained 7 bases not matched to a gene. Here the CDR3 DNA reads TGTGCCAGCAGCTTTGGACAGGGAGCGGTCTATGGCTACACCTTC. Protein sequence: CASSFGQGAVYGYTF.

The chain has TRBV5-1 and TRBJ1-1; 7 nucleotides match TRBD1. The CDR3 is 16 amino acids. J gave up 0 bases and V 0 bases, and 5 bases lay outside the gene matches. Germline assignment: CDR1 SGHRS and CDR2 YFSETQ. The CDR3 region has the DNA TGCGCCAGCAGCTTGGGGCAGGGGGTCATGAACACTGAAGCTTTCTTT. It specifies CASSLGQGVMNTEAFF.

V is TRBV29-1 and J is TRBJ1-1, with D perhaps matching TRBD1 (5 bases). V was shortened by 4 bases and J by 0 bases, with 9 bases between the two germline ends. Germline V gives CDR1 SQVTM, CDR2 ANQGSEA. This CDR3 comprises 13 residues. CDR3 sequence reads: CSVGGAMNTEAFF. The CDR3 bases are TGCAGCGTTGGCGGGGCCATGAACACTGAAGCTTTCTTT.

V gene TRBV28 combines with J gene TRBJ1-5; TRBD1 is a possible D gene (5 bases). The length of the CDR3 is 15 residues. The V end was cut by 3 bases, the J end by 7 bases, with 16 bases between. Germline CDR1 and CDR2: MDHEN and SYDVKM. CDR3 nucleotides: TGTGCCAGCAGTTTCTCCGGGACTAGGGGCCAGCCCCAGCATTTT. Residues: CASSFSGTRGQPQHF. The whole variable domain, remainder taken from reference TRBV28 and TRBJ1-5, is DVKVTQSSRYLVKRTGEKVFLECVQDMDHENMFWYRQDPGLGLRLIYFSYDVKMKEKGDIPEGYSVSREKKERFSLILESASTNQTSMYLCASSFSGTRGQPQHFGDGTRLSIL.

The sample holds many counts of this clonotype. The rearrangement links TRBV27 to TRBJ2-6; D gene ambiguous. CDR3 size: 18 residues. Germline loops: CDR1 MNHEY, CDR2 SMNVEV (reference sequence). V was clipped by 8 bases and J by 0 bases, with 20 bases between them. The CDR3 reads CASFPSRSLISGANVLTF. DNA for the CDR3: TGTGCCAGCTTCCCCTCCAGGAGTCTTATCTCTGGGGCCAACGTCCTGACTTTC.

The chain is built from TRBV7-9 and TRBJ2-1; 7 bases agree with TRBD1. Unmatched junction bases numbered 4, after V lost 7 bases and J lost 4 bases. The CDR3 is made up of 13 amino acids. CDR1 SEHNR and CDR2 FQNEAQ come from the germline V gene (reference sequence). DNA for the CDR3: TGTGCCAGCATGACAGGGAGATACAATGAGCAGTTCTTC. This codes for CASMTGRYNEQFF.